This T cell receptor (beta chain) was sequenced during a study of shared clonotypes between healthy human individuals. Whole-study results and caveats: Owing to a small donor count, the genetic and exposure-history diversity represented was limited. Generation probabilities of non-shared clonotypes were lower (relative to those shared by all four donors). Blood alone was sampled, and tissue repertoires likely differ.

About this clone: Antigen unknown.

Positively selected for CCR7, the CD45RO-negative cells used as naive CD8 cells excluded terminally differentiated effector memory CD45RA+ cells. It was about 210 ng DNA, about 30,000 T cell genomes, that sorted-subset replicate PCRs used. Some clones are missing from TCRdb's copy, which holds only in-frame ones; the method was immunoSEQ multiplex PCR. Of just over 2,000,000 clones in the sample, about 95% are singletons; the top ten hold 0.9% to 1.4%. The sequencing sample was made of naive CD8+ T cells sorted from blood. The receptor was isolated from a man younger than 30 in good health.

CDR3 coding DNA: TGTGCCAGCAGCCCTCCCTCCCCAGGGGACTATGGCTACACCTTC. Translation gives CASSPPSPGDYGYTF. The chain couples TRBV28 to TRBJ1-2, with D perhaps matching TRBD1 (6 bases). The CDR3 length is 15 residues. Trimming took off 6 bases at V and 3 bases at J, with 17 bases between the two ends. The germline V gene encodes CDR1 MDHEN and CDR2 SYDVKM.